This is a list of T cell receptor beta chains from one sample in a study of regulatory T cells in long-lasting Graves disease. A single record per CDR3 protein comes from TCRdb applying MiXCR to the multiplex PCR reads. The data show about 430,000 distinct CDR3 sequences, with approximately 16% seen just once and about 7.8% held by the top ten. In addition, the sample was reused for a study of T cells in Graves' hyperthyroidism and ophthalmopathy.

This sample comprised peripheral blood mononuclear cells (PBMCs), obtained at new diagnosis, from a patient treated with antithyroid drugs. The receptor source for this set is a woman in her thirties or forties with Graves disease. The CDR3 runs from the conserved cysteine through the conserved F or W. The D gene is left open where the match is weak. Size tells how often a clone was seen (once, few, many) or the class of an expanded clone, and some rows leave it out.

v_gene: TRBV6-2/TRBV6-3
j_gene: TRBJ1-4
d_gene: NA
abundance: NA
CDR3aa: CASSSGDFEKLFF
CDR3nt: TGTGCCAGCAGTTCCGGGGATTTCGAAAAACTGTTTTTT

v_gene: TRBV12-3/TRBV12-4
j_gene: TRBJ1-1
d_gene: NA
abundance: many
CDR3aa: CASSQTVNTEAFF
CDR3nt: TGTGCCAGCAGCCAGACCGTGAACACTGAAGCTTTCTTT

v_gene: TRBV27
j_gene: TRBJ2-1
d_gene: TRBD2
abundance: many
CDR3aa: CASSLPRTSGMHNEQFF
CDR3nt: TGTGCCAGCAGTTTACCGCGGACTAGCGGGATGCACAATGAGCAGTTCTTC

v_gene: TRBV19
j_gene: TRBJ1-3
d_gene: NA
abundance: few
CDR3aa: CASSITYSGNTIYF
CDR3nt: TGTGCCAGTAGTATAACCTACTCTGGAAACACCATATATTTT

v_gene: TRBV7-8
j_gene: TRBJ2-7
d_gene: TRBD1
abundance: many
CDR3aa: CASSHGGTGSEQYF
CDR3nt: TGTGCCAGCAGCCACGGAGGGACAGGCTCCGAGCAGTACTTC

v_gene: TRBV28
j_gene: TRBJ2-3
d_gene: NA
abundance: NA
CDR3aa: CASSLIGPSQDTQYF
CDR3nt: TGTGCCAGCAGTTTAATCGGGCCCTCCCAGGATACGCAGTATTTT

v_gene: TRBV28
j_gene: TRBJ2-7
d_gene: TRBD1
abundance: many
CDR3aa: CASIPVGTARLSSYEQYF
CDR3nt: TGTGCCAGCATCCCAGTTGGGACAGCTCGCCTTTCCTCCTACGAGCAGTACTTC

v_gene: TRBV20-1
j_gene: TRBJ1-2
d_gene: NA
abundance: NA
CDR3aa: CSARDKGTFYGYTF
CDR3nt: TGCAGTGCTAGAGACAAAGGGACGTTCTATGGCTACACCTTC

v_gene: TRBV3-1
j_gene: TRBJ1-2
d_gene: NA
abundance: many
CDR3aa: CASSQGRIAGRGVYGYTF
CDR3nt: TGTGCCAGCAGCCAGGGCAGGATAGCGGGCAGGGGTGTCTATGGCTACACCTTC

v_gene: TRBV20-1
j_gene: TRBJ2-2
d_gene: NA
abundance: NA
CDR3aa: CSARGSNTGELFF
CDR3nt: TGCAGTGCTAGAGGGTCTAACACCGGGGAGCTGTTTTTT

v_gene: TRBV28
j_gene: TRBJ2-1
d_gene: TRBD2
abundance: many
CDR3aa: CASSSRLADHYNEQFF
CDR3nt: TGTGCCAGCAGCTCCCGACTAGCGGACCACTACAATGAGCAGTTCTTC

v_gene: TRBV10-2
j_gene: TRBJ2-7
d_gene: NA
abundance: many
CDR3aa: CASSESRDYEQYF
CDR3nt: TGCGCCAGCAGTGAAAGCAGGGACTACGAGCAGTACTTC

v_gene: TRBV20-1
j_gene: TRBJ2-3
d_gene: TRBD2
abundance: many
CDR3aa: CSARAGTSWSDTQYF
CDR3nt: TGCAGTGCTAGAGCCGGGACTAGCTGGTCAGATACGCAGTATTTT

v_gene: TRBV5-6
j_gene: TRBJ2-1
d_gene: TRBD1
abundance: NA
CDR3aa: CASSFSGTGLFYEQFF
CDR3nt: TGTGCCAGCAGCTTCTCCGGGACAGGGTTGTTCTATGAGCAGTTCTTC

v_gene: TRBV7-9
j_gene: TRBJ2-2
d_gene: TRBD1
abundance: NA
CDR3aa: CASSSKTGGGTGELFF
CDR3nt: TGTGCCAGCAGCTCAAAGACAGGGGGCGGCACCGGGGAGCTGTTTTTT

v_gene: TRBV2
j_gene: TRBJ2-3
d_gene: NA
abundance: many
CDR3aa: CASSRAEVQDTQYF
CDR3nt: TGTGCCAGCAGTCGCGCCGAAGTACAAGATACGCAGTATTTT

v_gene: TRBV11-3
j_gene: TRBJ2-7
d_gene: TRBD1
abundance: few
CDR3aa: CASSSGTGEEQYF
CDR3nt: TGTGCCAGCAGCTCCGGGACAGGGGAAGAGCAGTACTTC

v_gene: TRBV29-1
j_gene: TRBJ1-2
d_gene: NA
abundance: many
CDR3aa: CSVEGDGYGYTF
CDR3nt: TGCAGCGTTGAGGGGGATGGCTATGGCTACACCTTC

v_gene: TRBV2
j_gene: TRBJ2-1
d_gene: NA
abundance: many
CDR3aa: CASSEAHRLSYNEQFF
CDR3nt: TGTGCCAGCAGTGAAGCGCATAGGCTCTCCTACAATGAGCAGTTCTTC

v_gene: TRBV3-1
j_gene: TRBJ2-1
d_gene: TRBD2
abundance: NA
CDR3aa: CASSQDFGGYYNEQFF
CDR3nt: TGTGCCAGCAGCCAAGATTTCGGGGGGTACTACAATGAGCAGTTCTTC

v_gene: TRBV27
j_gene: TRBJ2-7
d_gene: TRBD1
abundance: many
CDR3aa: CASSLTTGTGNSYEQYF
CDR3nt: TGTGCCAGCAGTCTCACCACCGGGACAGGGAACTCCTACGAGCAGTACTTC

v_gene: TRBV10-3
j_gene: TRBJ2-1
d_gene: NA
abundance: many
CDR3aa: CAIRSRDRSSYNEQFF
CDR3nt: TGTGCCATAAGGAGCCGGGACCGGAGCTCCTACAATGAGCAGTTCTTC

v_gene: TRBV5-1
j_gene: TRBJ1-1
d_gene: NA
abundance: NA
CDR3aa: CASSLRVGGNTEAFF
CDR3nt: TGCGCCAGCAGCTTGAGGGTGGGGGGGAACACTGAAGCTTTCTTT

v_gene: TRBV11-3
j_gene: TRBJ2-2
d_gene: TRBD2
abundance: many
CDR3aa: CASSFLRASGSGGNTGELLF
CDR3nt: TGTGCCAGCAGCTTCTTACGGGCTAGCGGGAGTGGGGGTAACACCGGGGAGCTGCTTTTT

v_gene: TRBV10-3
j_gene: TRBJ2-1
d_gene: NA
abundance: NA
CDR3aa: CAITQTVGNEQFF
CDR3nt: TGTGCCATCACCCAAACTGTGGGAAATGAGCAGTTCTTC

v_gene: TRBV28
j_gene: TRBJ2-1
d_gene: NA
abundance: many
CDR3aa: CASSFILLASESNEQFF
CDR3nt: TGTGCCAGCAGTTTCATCCTTTTAGCTAGCGAATCCAATGAGCAGTTCTTC

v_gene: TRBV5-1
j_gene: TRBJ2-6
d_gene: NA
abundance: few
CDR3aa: CASSSANSGANVLTF
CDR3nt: TGCGCCAGCAGCTCCGCAAATTCTGGGGCCAACGTCCTGACTTTC

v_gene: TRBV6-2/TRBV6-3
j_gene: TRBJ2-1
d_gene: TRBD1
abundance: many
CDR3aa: CASSEAETGYYNEQFF
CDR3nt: TGTGCCAGCAGTGAAGCGGAGACAGGGTATTACAATGAGCAGTTCTTC

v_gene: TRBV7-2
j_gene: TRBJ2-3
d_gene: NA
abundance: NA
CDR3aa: CASSPLNRPDTQYF
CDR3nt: TGTGCCAGCAGCCCCCTAAACAGACCAGATACGCAGTATTTT

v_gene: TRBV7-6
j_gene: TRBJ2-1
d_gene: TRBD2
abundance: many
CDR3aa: CASSLSWVRLAGGHNEQFF
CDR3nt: TGTGCCAGCAGCTTAAGTTGGGTGAGGCTAGCGGGAGGGCACAATGAGCAGTTCTTC

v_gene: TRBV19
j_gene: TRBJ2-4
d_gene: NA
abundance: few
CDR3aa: CASSIAGRGSKNIQYF
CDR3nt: TGTGCCAGTAGTATTGCGGGGCGCGGGTCCAAAAACATTCAGTACTTC

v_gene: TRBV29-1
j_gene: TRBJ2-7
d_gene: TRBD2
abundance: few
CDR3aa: CSVAGLAGDPYEQYF
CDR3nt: TGCAGCGTAGCTGGACTAGCGGGAGATCCCTACGAGCAGTACTTC

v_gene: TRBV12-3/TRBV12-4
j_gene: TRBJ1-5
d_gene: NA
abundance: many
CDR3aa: CASSPGHFSNQPQHF
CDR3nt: TGTGCCAGCAGCCCAGGACACTTTAGCAATCAGCCCCAGCATTTT

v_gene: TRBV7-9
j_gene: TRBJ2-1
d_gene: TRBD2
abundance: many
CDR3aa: CASSMTSGNEQFF
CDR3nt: TGTGCCAGCAGCATGACTAGCGGCAATGAGCAGTTCTTC

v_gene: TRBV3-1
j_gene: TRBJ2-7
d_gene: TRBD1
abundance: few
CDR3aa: CASSHTGQGVYEQYF
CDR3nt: TGTGCCAGCAGCCATACCGGACAGGGGGTGTACGAGCAGTACTTC

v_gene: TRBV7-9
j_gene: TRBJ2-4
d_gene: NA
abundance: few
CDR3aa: CASTPMSADGLAKNIQYF
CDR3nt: TGTGCCAGCACCCCGATGTCCGCCGATGGACTAGCCAAAAACATTCAGTACTTC

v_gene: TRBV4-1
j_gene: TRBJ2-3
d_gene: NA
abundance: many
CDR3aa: CASRFTGTTTDTQYF
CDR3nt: TGCGCCAGCAGATTTACGGGGACCACTACCGATACGCAGTATTTT

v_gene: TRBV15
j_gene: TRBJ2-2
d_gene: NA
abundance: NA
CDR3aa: CATSRGRANTGELFF
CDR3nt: TGTGCCACCAGCAGAGGCAGGGCGAACACCGGGGAGCTGTTTTTT

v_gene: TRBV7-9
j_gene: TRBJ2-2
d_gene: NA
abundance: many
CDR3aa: CASTTNPNTGELFF
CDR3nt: TGTGCCAGCACGACGAACCCGAACACCGGGGAGCTGTTTTTT

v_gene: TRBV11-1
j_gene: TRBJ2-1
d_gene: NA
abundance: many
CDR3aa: CASSLWRSSYNEQFF
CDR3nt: TGTGCCAGCAGCTTATGGCGGAGCTCCTACAATGAGCAGTTCTTC

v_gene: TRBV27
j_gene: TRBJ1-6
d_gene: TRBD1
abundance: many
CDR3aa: CASSPRTGGAFSPLHF
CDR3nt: TGTGCCAGCAGTCCTCGGACAGGGGGCGCTTTTTCACCCCTCCACTTT

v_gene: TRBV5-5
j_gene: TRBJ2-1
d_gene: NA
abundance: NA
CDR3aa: CASSTGGWGLGSYNEQFF
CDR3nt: TGTGCCAGCAGCACTGGGGGGTGGGGGCTCGGCTCCTACAATGAGCAGTTCTTC

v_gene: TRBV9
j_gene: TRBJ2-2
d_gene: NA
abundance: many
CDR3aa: CASSLGRQANTGELFF
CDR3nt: TGTGCCAGCAGCTTGGGGAGGCAGGCCAACACCGGGGAGCTGTTTTTT

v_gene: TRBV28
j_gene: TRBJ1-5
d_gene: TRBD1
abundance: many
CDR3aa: CASRLGQAPNQPQHF
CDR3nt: TGTGCCAGCAGATTGGGACAGGCCCCCAATCAGCCCCAGCATTTT

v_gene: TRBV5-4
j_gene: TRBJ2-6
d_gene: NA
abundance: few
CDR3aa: CASSSRAVTTGANVLTF
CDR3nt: TGTGCCAGCAGCAGCCGGGCCGTGACCACTGGGGCCAACGTCCTGACTTTC

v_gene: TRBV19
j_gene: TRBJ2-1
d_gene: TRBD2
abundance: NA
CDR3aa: CASSFFGGSEPYNEQFF
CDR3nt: TGTGCCAGTAGTTTCTTTGGCGGGAGTGAGCCCTACAATGAGCAGTTCTTC